These 5 T cell receptor beta chains originate from one sample sequenced in a study of beta chain features in type 1 diabetes. The whole isolated RNA underwent reverse transcription, so sequencing captured expressed TCRB transcripts. Sequencing was performed with immunoSEQ multiplex PCR; in TCRdb, only in-frame clones are kept and a portion is missing. The table has some 100,000 clones, under 40% seen once; the top ten hold roughly 0.07%. Sequenced: stem cell memory CD4+ T cells from blood. The receptors were sampled from a woman in her late teens or twenties in good health.

This clone was observed a handful of times. V and J are TRBV11-1 and TRBJ1-5; TRBD1 matches 8 bases. Per the germline V gene, CDR1 is SGHAT and CDR2 is FQDESV (reference sequence). The CDR3 totals 15 residues. With V trimmed by 1 base and J by 5 bases, 4 bases remained unmatched. The CDR3 nucleotides are TGTGCCAGCAGCTTAGGACAGGGGTTGCATCAGCCCCAGCATTTT. This gives the protein CASSLGQGLHQPQHF.

This chain joins TRBV7-9 and TRBJ1-1, with TRBD1 matching over 8 bases. Per the germline V gene, CDR1 is SEHNR and CDR2 is FQNEAQ (reference sequence). The CDR3 loop spans 15 amino acids. The trim removed 9 bases at V and 1 base at J, leaving 10 bases unmatched. The CDR3 spells CASLTRGQGNTEAFF. CDR3 DNA: TGTGCCAGTCTTACTCGTGGACAGGGGAACACTGAAGCTTTCTTT.

The chain has TRBV6-6 and TRBJ2-7; tentative D call: TRBD2 (7 bases). Trimming took 5 bases from V and 3 from J, leaving 11 bases between them. Germline values: CDR1 MNHNY, CDR2 SVGAGI (reference sequence). CDR3 length: 13 amino acids. CDR3 bases: TGTGCCAGCAGTGGGGGGGCCAACTACGAGCAGTACTTC. This codes for CASSGGANYEQYF.

CDR3 loop: CASSPHAGGSDTQYF. In nucleotides, the CDR3 is TGTGCCAGCAGTCCCCACGCGGGGGGGTCAGATACGCAGTATTTT. This rearrangement joins TRBV28 to TRBJ2-3; 9 bases are a match to TRBD2. Per the germline V gene, CDR1 is MDHEN and CDR2 is SYDVKM. This CDR3 is 15 amino acids long. Trimming cost V 5 bases and J 4 bases; bases outside gene matches: 7. The full variable domain, completed using reference TRBV28 and TRBJ2-3, is DVKVTQSSRYLVKRTGEKVFLECVQDMDHENMFWYRQDPGLGLRLIYFSYDVKMKEKGDIPEGYSVSREKKERFSLILESASTNQTSMYLCASSPHAGGSDTQYFGPGTRLTVL.

The genes are TRBV5-1 and TRBJ2-7; D is perhaps TRBD2 (5 bases). Germline assignment: CDR1 SGHRS and CDR2 YFSETQ. V was shortened by 0 bases and J by 9 bases, with 10 bases between the two germline ends. This CDR3 comprises 12 residues. The CDR3 DNA is TGCGCCAGCAGCTTGGAACAAGGGAGGCAGTACTTC. Amino acid sequence: CASSLEQGRQYF.